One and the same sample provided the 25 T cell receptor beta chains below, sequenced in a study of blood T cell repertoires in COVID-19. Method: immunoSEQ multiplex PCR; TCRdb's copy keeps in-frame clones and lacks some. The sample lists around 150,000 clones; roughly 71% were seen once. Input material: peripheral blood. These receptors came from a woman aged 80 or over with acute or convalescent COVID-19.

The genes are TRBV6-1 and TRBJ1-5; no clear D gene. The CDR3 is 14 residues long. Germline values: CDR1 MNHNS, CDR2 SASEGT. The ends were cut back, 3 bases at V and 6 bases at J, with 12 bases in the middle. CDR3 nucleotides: TGTGCCAGCAGTGAGCCCCCTTGGGCTCAGCCCCAGCATTTT. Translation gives CASSEPPWAQPQHF.

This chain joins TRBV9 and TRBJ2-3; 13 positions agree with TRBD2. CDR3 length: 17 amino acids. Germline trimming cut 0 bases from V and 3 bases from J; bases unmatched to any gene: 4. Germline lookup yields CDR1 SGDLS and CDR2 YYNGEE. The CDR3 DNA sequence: TGTGCCAGCAGCGTAGGTACTAGCGGGAGGGCGACAGATACGCAGTATTTT. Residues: CASSVGTSGRATDTQYF. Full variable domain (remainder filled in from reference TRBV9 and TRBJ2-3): DSGVTQTPKHLITATGQRVTLRCSPRSGDLSVYWYQQSLDQGLQFLIQYYNGEERAKGNILERFSAQQFPDLHSELNLSSLELGDSALYFCASSVGTSGRATDTQYFGPGTRLTVL.

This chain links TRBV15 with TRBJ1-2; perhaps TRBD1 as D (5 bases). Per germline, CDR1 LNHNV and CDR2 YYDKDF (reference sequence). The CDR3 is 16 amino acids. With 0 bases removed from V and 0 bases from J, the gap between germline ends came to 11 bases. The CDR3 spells CATSRDGRGANYGYTF. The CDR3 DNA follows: TGTGCCACCAGCAGAGATGGGAGGGGCGCTAACTATGGCTACACCTTC.

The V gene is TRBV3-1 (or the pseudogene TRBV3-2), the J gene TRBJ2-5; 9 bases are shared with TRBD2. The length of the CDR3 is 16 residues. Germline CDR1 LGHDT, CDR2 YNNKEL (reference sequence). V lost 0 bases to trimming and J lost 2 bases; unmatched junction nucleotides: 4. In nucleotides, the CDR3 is TGTGCCAGCAGCCAAGATCTTCTAGCGGGGCAAGAGACCCAGTACTTC. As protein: CASSQDLLAGQETQYF.

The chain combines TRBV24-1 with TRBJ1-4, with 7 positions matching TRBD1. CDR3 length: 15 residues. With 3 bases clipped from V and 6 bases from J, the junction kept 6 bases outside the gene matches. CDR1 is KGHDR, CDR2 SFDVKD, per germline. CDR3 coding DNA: TGTGCCACCAGTGATCCGCGTGACAGGGATGAAAAACTGTTTTTT. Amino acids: CATSDPRDRDEKLFF.

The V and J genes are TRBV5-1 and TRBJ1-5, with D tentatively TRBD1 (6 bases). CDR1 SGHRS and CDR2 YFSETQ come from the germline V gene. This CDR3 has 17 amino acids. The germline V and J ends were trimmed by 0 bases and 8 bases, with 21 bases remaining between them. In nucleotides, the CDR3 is TGCGCCAGCAGCTTGGGCCCCGGGGGGGGCGAAACGGAGCCCCAGCATTTT. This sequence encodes CASSLGPGGGETEPQHF.

CDR3 DNA sequence: TGTGCCAGCAGCCAAAGGGGTCCAGATACGCAGTATTTT. Protein: CASSQRGPDTQYF. The chain uses TRBV4-2 and TRBJ2-3, with a tentative D call TRBD1 (5 bases). This CDR3 has 13 residues. Germline V gives CDR1 LGHNA, CDR2 YNFKEQ. Trimming stripped 2 bases from V and 4 bases from J, with 7 bases between.

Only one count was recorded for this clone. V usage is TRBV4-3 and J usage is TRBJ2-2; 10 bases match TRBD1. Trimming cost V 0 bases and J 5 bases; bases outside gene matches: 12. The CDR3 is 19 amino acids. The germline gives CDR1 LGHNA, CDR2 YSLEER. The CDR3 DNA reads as TGCGCCAGCAGCCAAGATCGAGGAGGGGACAGGGGTAGTACCGGGGAGCTGTTTTTT. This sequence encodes CASSQDRGGDRGSTGELFF.

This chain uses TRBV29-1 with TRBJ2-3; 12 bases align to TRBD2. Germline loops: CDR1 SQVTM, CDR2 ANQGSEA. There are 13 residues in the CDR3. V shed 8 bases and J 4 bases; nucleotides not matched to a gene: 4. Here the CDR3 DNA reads TGCAGCATCCGGACTAGCGGGGCAGATACGCAGTATTTT. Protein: CSIRTSGADTQYF.

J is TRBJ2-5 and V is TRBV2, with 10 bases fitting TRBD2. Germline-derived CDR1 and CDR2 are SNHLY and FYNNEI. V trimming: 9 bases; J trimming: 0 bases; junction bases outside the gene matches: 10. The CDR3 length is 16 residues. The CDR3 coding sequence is TGTGCCAGGGTCAAGACCGGGACTAGCGACCAAGAGACCCAGTACTTC. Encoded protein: CARVKTGTSDQETQYF.

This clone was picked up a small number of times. In DNA, the CDR3 is TGTGCCAGGGCGGGACAGGGCTCCCTCGAGGGGGCCAACGTCCTGACTTTC. Amino acids: CARAGQGSLEGANVLTF. The chain employs TRBV19 and TRBJ2-6, with TRBD1 matching 9 bases. This CDR3 comprises 17 residues. CDR1 and CDR2 (germline): LNHDA, SQIVND (reference sequence). V trimming: 9 bases; J trimming: 4 bases; junction bases outside the gene matches: 13.

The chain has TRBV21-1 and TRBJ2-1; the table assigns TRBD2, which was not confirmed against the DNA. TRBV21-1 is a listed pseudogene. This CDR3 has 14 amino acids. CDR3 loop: CASSTGLALNEQFF. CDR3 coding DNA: TGTGCCAGCAGCACTGGACTAGCGTTGAATGAGCAGTTCTTC.

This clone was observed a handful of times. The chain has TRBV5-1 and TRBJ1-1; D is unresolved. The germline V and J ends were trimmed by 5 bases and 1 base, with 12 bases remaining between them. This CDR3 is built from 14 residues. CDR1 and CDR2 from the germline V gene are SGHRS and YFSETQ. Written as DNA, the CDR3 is TGCGCCAGCAGACTCGACATACAGAACACTGAAGCTTTCTTT. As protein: CASRLDIQNTEAFF.

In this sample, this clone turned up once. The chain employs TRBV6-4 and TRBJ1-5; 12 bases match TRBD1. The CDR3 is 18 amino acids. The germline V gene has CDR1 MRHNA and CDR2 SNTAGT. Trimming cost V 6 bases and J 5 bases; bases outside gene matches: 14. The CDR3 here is CASRCRDRGHSGDQPQHF. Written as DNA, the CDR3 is TGTGCCAGCAGGTGCCGGGACAGGGGGCATTCAGGGGATCAGCCCCAGCATTTT.

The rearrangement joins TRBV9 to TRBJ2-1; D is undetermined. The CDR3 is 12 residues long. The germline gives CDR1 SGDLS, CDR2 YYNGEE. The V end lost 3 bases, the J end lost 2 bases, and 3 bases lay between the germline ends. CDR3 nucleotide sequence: TGTGCCAGCAGCGCTACCTACAATGAGCAGTTCTTC. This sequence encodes CASSATYNEQFF. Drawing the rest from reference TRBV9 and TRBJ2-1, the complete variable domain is DSGVTQTPKHLITATGQRVTLRCSPRSGDLSVYWYQQSLDQGLQFLIQYYNGEERAKGNILERFSAQQFPDLHSELNLSSLELGDSALYFCASSATYNEQFFGPGTRLTVL.

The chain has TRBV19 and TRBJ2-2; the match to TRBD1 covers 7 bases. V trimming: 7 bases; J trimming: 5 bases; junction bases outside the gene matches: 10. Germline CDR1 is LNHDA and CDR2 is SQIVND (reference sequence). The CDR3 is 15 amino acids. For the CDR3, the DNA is TGTGCCAGTACCCATCGGACAGGAGGAACCGGGGAGCTGTTTTTT. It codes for CASTHRTGGTGELFF.

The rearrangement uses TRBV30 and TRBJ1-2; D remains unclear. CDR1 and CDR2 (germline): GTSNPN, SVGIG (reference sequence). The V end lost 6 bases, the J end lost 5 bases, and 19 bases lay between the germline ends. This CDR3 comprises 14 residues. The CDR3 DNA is TGTGCCTGCCTCCAAGTCCAGAATGTGTATGGCTACACCTTC. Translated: CACLQVQNVYGYTF. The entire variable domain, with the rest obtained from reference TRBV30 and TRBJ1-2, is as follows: SQTIHQWPATLVQPVGSPLSLECTVEGTSNPNLYWYRQAAGRGLQLLFYSVGIGQISSEVPQNLSASRPQDRQFILSSKKLLLSDSGFYLCACLQVQNVYGYTFGSGTRLTVV.

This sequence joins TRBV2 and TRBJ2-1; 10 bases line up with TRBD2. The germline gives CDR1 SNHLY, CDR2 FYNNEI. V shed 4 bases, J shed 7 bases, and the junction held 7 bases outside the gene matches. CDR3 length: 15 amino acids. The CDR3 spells CASSALAGVGNEQFF. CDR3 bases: TGTGCCAGCAGTGCCCTAGCGGGAGTTGGGAATGAGCAGTTCTTC. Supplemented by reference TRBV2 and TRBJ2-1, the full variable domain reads EPEVTQTPSHQVTQMGQEVILRCVPISNHLYFYWYRQILGQKVEFLVSFYNNEISEKSEIFDDQFSVERPDGSNFTLKIRSTKLEDSAMYFCASSALAGVGNEQFFGPGTRLTVL.

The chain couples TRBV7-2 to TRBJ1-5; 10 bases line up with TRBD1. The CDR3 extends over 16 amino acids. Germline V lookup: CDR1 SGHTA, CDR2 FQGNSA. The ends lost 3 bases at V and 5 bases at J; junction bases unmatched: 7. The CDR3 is CASSFTRQGADQPQHF. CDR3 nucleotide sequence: TGTGCCAGCAGCTTCACCCGACAGGGGGCGGATCAGCCCCAGCATTTT.

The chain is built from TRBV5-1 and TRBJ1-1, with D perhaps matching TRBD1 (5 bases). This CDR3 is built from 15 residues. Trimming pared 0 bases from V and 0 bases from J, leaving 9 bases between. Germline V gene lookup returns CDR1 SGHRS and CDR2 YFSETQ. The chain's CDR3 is CASSLAGGMNTEAFF. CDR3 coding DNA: TGCGCCAGCAGCTTGGCCGGGGGAATGAACACTGAAGCTTTCTTT.

The CDR3: CASSMRLAGANTGELFF. The CDR3, as DNA: TGTGCCAGTAGTATGAGACTAGCGGGGGCAAACACCGGGGAGCTGTTTTTT. The V call is TRBV19, the J call TRBJ2-2; 12 nucleotides agree with TRBD2. The CDR3 consists of 17 residues. With 3 bases clipped from V and 2 bases from J, the junction kept 4 bases outside the gene matches. Germline CDR1 reads LNHDA; CDR2 reads SQIVND (reference sequence). Together with reference TRBV19 and TRBJ2-2, the CDR3 gives the full variable domain: DGGITQSPKYLFRKEGQNVTLSCEQNLNHDAMYWYRQDPGQGLRLIYYSQIVNDFQKGDIAEGYSVSREKKESFPLTVTSAQKNPTAFYLCASSMRLAGANTGELFFGEGSRLTVL.

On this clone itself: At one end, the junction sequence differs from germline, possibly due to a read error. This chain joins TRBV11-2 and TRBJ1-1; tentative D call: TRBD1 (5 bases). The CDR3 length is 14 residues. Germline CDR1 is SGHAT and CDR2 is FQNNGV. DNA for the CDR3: TGTGCAAGCAGGGTAAACGGGGGAAACACTGAAGCTTTCTTT. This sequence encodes CASRVNGGNTEAFF.

In nucleotides, the CDR3 is TGTGCCAGTAGTCCCAGAACGGGAGGAACCTCGATGGATACGCAGTATTTT. Protein: CASSPRTGGTSMDTQYF. The genes are TRBV19 and TRBJ2-3; 7 bases match TRBD2. After removal of 5 bases from V and 6 bases from J, the junction contained 17 bases not matched to a gene. This CDR3 region has 17 residues. The germline gives CDR1 LNHDA, CDR2 SQIVND (reference sequence).

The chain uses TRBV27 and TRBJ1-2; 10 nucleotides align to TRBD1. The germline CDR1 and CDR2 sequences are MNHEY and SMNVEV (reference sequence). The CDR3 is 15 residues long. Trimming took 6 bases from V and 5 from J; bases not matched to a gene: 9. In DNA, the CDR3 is TGTGCCAGCAGGCAGCCGGGGACAGGGGATTATGGCTACACCTTC. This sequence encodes CASRQPGTGDYGYTF.

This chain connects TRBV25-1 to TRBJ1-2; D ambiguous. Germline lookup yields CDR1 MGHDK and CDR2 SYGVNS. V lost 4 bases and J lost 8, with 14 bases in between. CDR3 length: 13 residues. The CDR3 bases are TGTGCCAGCAGTGCGAAATTCCGGGAAGGCTACACCTTC. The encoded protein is CASSAKFREGYTF.